This T cell receptor (beta chain) is drawn from a study of blood T cell repertoires in COVID-19 (dated by TCRdb to 2018 to 2021). Some background on the complete study: Samples from collaborators originated in the United States, Italy and Spain and spanned both the acute and convalescent phases of COVID-19. The samples were drawn from two sources: the first 160 participants of the ongoing ImmuneRACE study, and 1,200 or so subjects contributed by 6 global collaborators. Nearly every sample came with metadata listing a de-identified subject ID, COVID-19 status, age in years and sex. The dataset comprised deeply sampled blood TCRbeta repertoires from subjects exposed to, actively infected with, or recovered from COVID-19. HLA class I and class II types, where available, came from metadata supplied by the sample provider rather than from assay-based typing. A freely available public database, intended as a resource for researchers studying the immune response to SARS-CoV-2, is where the repertoires were released. The material from the prospective study consisted of cDNA or gDNA derived from T cells, B-cell-depleted T cells, or PBMCs. Study-level results and caveats: The amount of clinical and demographic metadata varied by source and participant and was provided uncurated.

As for this clone: It lacks a known antigen. No quality values exist for individual bases; no much larger clone is one base distant.

The immunoSEQ Assay, a bias-controlled multiplex PCR, was used to amplify TCRbeta CDR3 regions from genomic DNA. The study's own analysis went as follows. Nucleated cell counts per sample were estimated from amplification of reference gene primers within the assay. Sequence reads were collapsed and filtered to measure the absolute abundance of every unique TCRbeta CDR3 rearrangement. Productive Simpson clonality was computed per sample as the square root of Simpson's diversity index over productive rearrangements. As stored in TCRdb, this immuneACCESS dataset retains in-frame rearrangements with V and J assigned. A fraction of the clones does not appear; measured against another copy, unresolved V genes explain less than half of the discrepancy, and the remainder lacks a known reason. Clonal size and the V and J genes are those of that table, whereas D and trimming came from the DNA. The sample data list about 200,000 clones, and 85% to 90% of these were observed just once. Around 1.3% of the sample lies in the top ten.

V is pruned by 5 bases and J by 5 bases, leaving 12 bases of the junction without a gene match. Sequences MNHEY (CDR1) and SVGEGT (CDR2) are obtained from the germline V gene. The CDR3 starts with the cysteine, ends with the phenylalanine, and has 16 residues. Left in the record is the CDR3 DNA by itself, 48 bases read in frame from the first base. Participants in the prospective study were aged roughly 18 to 100 years, lived in some 24 United States geographic areas, and enrolled through a virtual design. Cohort assignment in the prospective study relied on participant-reported clinical history from a screening survey and a study questionnaire. ImmuneRACE Cohort 3 recovered participants were defined by two consecutive negative NP/OP PCR tests, healthcare professional clearance, or symptom resolution. In the prospective study, mobile phlebotomists collected whole blood, serum and a nasopharyngeal or oropharyngeal swab from each participant. Over a roughly 2-month period, participants in the prospective study had the option of providing additional blood draws and questionnaires. Before DNA extraction, prospective study blood samples were shipped either frozen or at room temperature.

Sequencing used PBMCs or T cells enriched from blood (not recorded which). The receptor was isolated from a man aged 25-40 years who had recovered from COVID-19. This chain is built from TRBV6-2 or TRBV6-3 and TRBJ1-2, with TRBD1 identical over 9 junction bases. The nucleotide sequence reads as follows: TGTGCCAGCAGTCCCCTCACAGGGGGCTTTAGGTATGGCTACACCTTC. It specifies CASSPLTGGFRYGYTF.